This T cell receptor beta chain was profiled in a study of vaccination effects on CD4 cells after COVID-19. ViraFEST assay sequencing came after antigen-specific CD4+ T cells were expanded with viral peptide pools. The culture ran for 10 to 11 days, and then CD4+ T cells were isolated. Of the BNT162b2 and mRNA-1273 vaccines, participants received two doses of one or the other. Per germline, CDR1 SGHTA and CDR2 FQGNSA. Trimming stripped 4 bases from V and 4 bases from J, with 7 bases between. The CDR3 contains 13 residues. The data were produced by immunoSEQ multiplex PCR, yet TCRdb's version contains in-frame clones alone and is incomplete. The data show 75,000 to 100,000 clones, under 80% seen once. Remarks on this clone: Its antigen is unknown.

The chain joins TRBV7-2 to TRBJ2-2; no definite D call. The clonotype was recovered from a human donor who received a COVID-19 vaccine. The sequences come from CD4+ T cells from PBMCs cultured with HCoV-OC43 spike peptides, collected after COVID-19 vaccination. As for subset: HCoV-OC43 spike overlapping peptide pool stimulation. CDR3 loop: CASSSVSTGELFF. CDR3 sequence (DNA): TGTGCCAGCAGCTCTGTGAGCACCGGGGAGCTGTTTTTT.